These 31 T cell receptor beta chains came from one sample sequenced in a study of T-cell memory formation after mild COVID-19. TCRdb processed the 5' RACE reads anew with MiXCR; each CDR3 protein has one entry. The table lists around 300,000 distinct CDR3 sequences, more than 15% of them singletons. Sequenced sample: PBMCs or a T cell subset sorted from them (not recorded which). These receptors were obtained from a man in his late teens or twenties who had mild COVID-19 (a few samples of this study predate the infection). Cell type and time point are not known.

This clonotype was observed a handful of times. The V and J genes are TRBV5-1 and TRBJ2-7, with TRBD2 identical over 9 bases. V lost 5 bases, J lost 5 bases, and 8 bases stayed unmatched. The germline CDR1 and CDR2 sequences are SGHRS and YFSETQ. The length of the CDR3 is 14 residues. As DNA, the CDR3 is TGCGCCAGCAGGCAGCGGGGGGTAAACAACGAGCAGTACGTC. It is translated as CASRQRGVNNEQYV.

The chain carries TRBV4-1 and TRBJ2-3; D gene uncertain. Trimming cost V 0 bases and J 4 bases, with 5 bases left between them. CDR3 length equals 13 residues. Germline CDR1 MGHRA, CDR2 YSYEKL. The CDR3 DNA sequence: TGCGCCAGCAGCCAAGATCATTCAGATACGCAGTATTTT. Amino acids: CASSQDHSDTQYF.

V is TRBV7-2 and J is TRBJ2-7; weak D call: TRBD1 (5 bases). This CDR3 contains 13 residues. Trimming left V 1 base short and J 6 bases short, with 10 bases between. CDR1 SGHTA and CDR2 FQGNSA come from the germline V gene. CDR3 nucleotide sequence: TGTGCCAGCAGCTTAGGGCCTAGGGGCGAGCAGTACTTC. Protein: CASSLGPRGEQYF.

This clonotype was recorded a few times. This chain links TRBV12-3 or TRBV12-4 with TRBJ2-7, with D unclear. The CDR3 is 17 amino acids. V lost 0 bases and J 2 bases, leaving 17 bases between the germline ends. The CDR3 nucleotides are TGTGCCAGCAGTTTAGCGTCGTTTGTCCTCGAGCCCTACGAGCAGTACTTC. This sequence encodes CASSLASFVLEPYEQYF.

In this sample, this clonotype turned up a few times. This sequence joins TRBV2 and TRBJ2-2; D unresolved. V lost 6 bases and J lost 8, with 10 bases in between. Per germline, CDR1 SNHLY and CDR2 FYNNEI. The CDR3 covers 12 residues. The CDR3 loop reads CASSHLEGELFF. The CDR3 nucleotides read TGTGCCAGCAGCCACCTAGAAGGGGAGCTGTTTTTT.

This chain connects TRBV24-1 to TRBJ2-7; a possible D gene is TRBD2 (6 bases). This CDR3 region has 13 residues. Germline values: CDR1 KGHDR, CDR2 SFDVKD. Trimming stripped 3 bases from V and 4 bases from J, with 9 bases between. CDR3 in DNA: TGTGCCACCAGTGATGGGACTGAATACGAGCAGTACTTC. This gives the protein CATSDGTEYEQYF.

The CDR3: CASSRWPNEKLFF. The CDR3 DNA reads TGTGCCAGCAGCCGCTGGCCTAATGAAAAACTGTTTTTT. The V and J genes are TRBV7-6 and TRBJ1-4; D is undetermined. Germline V CDR1 and CDR2: SGHVS, FNYEAQ. The CDR3 covers 13 residues. V was cut by 5 bases and J by 3 bases, with 7 bases left in between.

This clonotype was seen only a few times. The J gene is TRBJ2-7, the V gene TRBV5-1; tentative D call: TRBD1 (6 bases). Germline V gene sequence: CDR1 SGHRS, CDR2 YFSETQ. CDR3 length equals 13 residues. Trimming shortened V by 2 bases and J by 4 bases, and 10 bases separated the two germline ends. The CDR3 sequence: CASSFRTEYEQYF. Written as DNA, the CDR3 is TGCGCCAGCAGCTTTCGGACAGAGTACGAGCAGTACTTC.

This clonotype was counted ten times or more. The chain combines TRBV4-1 with TRBJ2-7; D may be TRBD2 (5 bases). The ends were cut back, 2 bases at V and 4 bases at J, with 12 bases in the middle. Germline lookup yields CDR1 MGHRA and CDR2 YSYEKL. The CDR3 contains 14 residues. The CDR3 DNA is TGCGCCAGCAGCCAAAGTTGGCTAGCTTACGAGCAGTACTTC. It specifies CASSQSWLAYEQYF.

This chain links TRBV29-1 with TRBJ2-7; D unresolved. Trimming removed 4 bases at V and 7 bases at J, with 11 bases between. Per the germline V gene, CDR1 is SQVTM and CDR2 is ANQGSEA. The CDR3 has 11 residues. CDR3 amino acids: CSVVRWKEQYF. The CDR3 DNA follows: TGCAGCGTTGTACGCTGGAAAGAGCAGTACTTC.

In its sample, this clonotype was seen a few times. The chain combines TRBV15 with TRBJ2-3, with D hard to call. This CDR3 has 15 amino acids. Trimming shortened V by 0 bases and J by 0 bases, and 7 bases separated the two germline ends. Germline V gene data show CDR1 as LNHNV and CDR2 as YYDKDF (reference sequence). For the CDR3, the DNA is TGTGCCACCAGCAGAGATGAGTTAAGCACAGATACGCAGTATTTT. This codes for CATSRDELSTDTQYF.

This clonotype was detected many times. This sequence joins TRBV7-3 and TRBJ2-1, with 13 positions matching TRBD2. Germline-derived CDR1 and CDR2 are SGHTA and FQGTGA. V lost 5 bases, J lost 4 bases, and 8 bases stayed unmatched. CDR3 length equals 17 residues. The CDR3 DNA reads TGTGCCAGCAGCCCCCCGGGACTAGCGGGGATGTACAATGAGCAGTTCTTC. This encodes CASSPPGLAGMYNEQFF.

This clonotype has just a few counts. The chain joins TRBV10-2 to TRBJ2-3; 8 bases agree with TRBD2. V lost 4 bases, J lost 5 bases, and 2 bases stayed unmatched. This CDR3 has 13 amino acids. The germline V gene encodes CDR1 WSHSY and CDR2 SAAADI. The CDR3: CASSVAGRDTQYF. The CDR3 region has the DNA TGCGCCAGCAGTGTAGCGGGGCGAGATACGCAGTATTTT.

V gene TRBV29-1 combines with J gene TRBJ2-1, with 9 bases aligning to TRBD2. Germline assignment: CDR1 SQVTM and CDR2 ANQGSEA. The junction had 2 bases not matched to a gene; V was cut back by 5 bases and J by 3 bases. This CDR3 region has 13 residues. In DNA form, the CDR3 reads TGCAGCGTTACGACTAGCGGCTACAATGAGCAGTTCTTC. This encodes CSVTTSGYNEQFF.

This rearrangement joins TRBV27 to TRBJ2-5; D is ambiguous. Germline assignment: CDR1 MNHEY and CDR2 SMNVEV (reference sequence). This CDR3 spans 13 amino acids. The V end lost 5 bases, the J end lost 5 bases, and 12 bases lay between the germline ends. CDR3 in DNA: TGTGCCAGCAGTCCACGTCCGGCCGAGACCCAGTACTTC. This gives the protein CASSPRPAETQYF.

There are a few counts of this clonotype. The chain carries TRBV4-3 and TRBJ2-2; possible D gene TRBD1, 6 bases. This CDR3 is built from 14 residues. From germline, CDR1 is LGHNA and CDR2 YSLEER. V gave up 3 bases and J gave up 4 bases, with 9 bases separating them. The CDR3 DNA is TGCGCCAGCAGCCAGGACAGCCTCACCGGGGAGCTGTTTTTT. As protein: CASSQDSLTGELFF.

CDR3 in DNA: TGTGCCAGCAGCCTAGTTTCGAGACCCCAGCATTTT. Protein product: CASSLVSRPQHF. The genes are TRBV28 and TRBJ1-5; no clear D gene. The CDR3 has 12 amino acids. Germline loops: CDR1 MDHEN, CDR2 SYDVKM. Trimming pared 6 bases from V and 10 bases from J, leaving 13 bases between.

V is TRBV20-1 and J is TRBJ1-2, with D possibly matching TRBD1 (5 bases). CDR3 length: 13 amino acids. From germline, CDR1 is DFQATT and CDR2 SNEGSKA (reference sequence). The V end lost 5 bases, the J end lost 7 bases, and 17 bases lay between the germline ends. DNA of the CDR3: TGCAGTGCTCGGTCCCAAGGGGATGTTGGCTACACCTTC. It translates to CSARSQGDVGYTF.

This clonotype appeared a few times. The gene calls are TRBV7-2 and TRBJ2-5, with D possibly being TRBD1 (6 bases). The CDR3 is made up of 14 amino acids. Trimming cost V 5 bases and J 3 bases, with 13 bases left between them. The germline gives CDR1 SGHTA, CDR2 FQGNSA. The CDR3 bases are TGTGCCAGCAGCCTGTACAGGGAGAAAGAGACCCAGTACTTC. It is translated as CASSLYREKETQYF. Combining the CDR3 with reference TRBV7-2 and TRBJ2-5 gives the whole variable domain GAGVSQSPSNKVTEKGKDVELRCDPISGHTALYWYRQSLGQGLEFLIYFQGNSAPDKSGLPSDRFSAERTGGSVSTLTIQRTQQEDSAVYLCASSLYREKETQYFGPGTRLLVL.

This clonotype came up a few times. The J gene is TRBJ1-2, the V gene TRBV29-1; possibly TRBD1 for D (6 bases). With 6 bases removed from V and 7 bases from J, the gap between germline ends came to 12 bases. Germline lookup yields CDR1 SQVTM and CDR2 ANQGSEA. The CDR3 is 11 amino acids. The DNA of the CDR3 is TGCAGCGTGGCTGGGGGCGGTGGCTACACCTTC. Its translation: CSVAGGGGYTF.

The rearrangement links TRBV6-5 to TRBJ2-6; D is ambiguous. Trimming stripped 1 base from V and 0 bases from J, with 10 bases between. Germline V gives CDR1 MNHEY, CDR2 SVGAGI. The CDR3 sequence is 17 residues long. DNA of the CDR3: TGTGCCAGCAGTTACTGGCCCAGGAGCTCTGGGGCCAACGTCCTGACTTTC. Protein: CASSYWPRSSGANVLTF.

The chain employs TRBV5-1 and TRBJ2-5; D ambiguous. CDR1 SGHRS and CDR2 YFSETQ come from the germline V gene. The germline V and J ends were trimmed by 4 bases and 7 bases, with 8 bases remaining between them. This CDR3 has 11 amino acids. The CDR3 DNA follows: TGCGCCAGCAGCCGCCGGGTGACCCAGTACTTC. Its protein is CASSRRVTQYF.

The table lists this clonotype with many counts. V and J are TRBV12-3 or TRBV12-4 and TRBJ1-1; a possible D gene is TRBD1 (5 bases). CDR3 length: 14 residues. V was clipped by 7 bases and J by 4 bases, with 16 bases between them. Here the CDR3 reads CASTPGRASTEAFF. The DNA of the CDR3 is TGTGCCAGCACGCCGGGCAGGGCGAGCACTGAAGCTTTCTTT.

V usage is TRBV7-2 and J usage is TRBJ2-3; D gene ambiguous. The CDR3 sequence is 14 residues long. The ends were cut back, 2 bases at V and 1 base at J, with 7 bases in the middle. Germline assignment: CDR1 SGHTA and CDR2 FQGNSA. Here the CDR3 DNA reads TGTGCCAGCAGCTTATCCGGGCGCACAGATACGCAGTATTTT. It specifies CASSLSGRTDTQYF.

This clonotype was seen a handful of times. The V gene is TRBV6-2 or TRBV6-3, the J gene TRBJ2-7, with D perhaps TRBD2 (7 bases). The CDR3 contains 14 residues. The V and J ends lost 4 bases and 4 bases respectively, with 14 bases between them. Germline loops: CDR1 MNHEY, CDR2 SVGEGT. The CDR3 coding sequence is TGTGCCAGCAGTTCGGGGGGCAGTGGGTACGAGCAGTACGTC. This translates into CASSSGGSGYEQYV.

CDR3 protein: CASSPGLASTQYF. For the CDR3, the DNA is TGTGCCAGCAGCCCAGGACTTGCGAGTACGCAGTATTTT. This chain joins TRBV7-9 and TRBJ2-3, with D possibly matching TRBD2 (5 bases). Germline CDR1 is SEHNR and CDR2 is FQNEAQ (reference sequence). The V gene lost 5 bases and the J gene lost 8 bases, with 14 bases spanning the gap. The CDR3 has 13 amino acids.

This clonotype appeared a few times. The chain links TRBV20-1 to TRBJ2-3, with TRBD1 matching over 9 bases. CDR3 size: 14 residues. Germline V gene lookup returns CDR1 DFQATT and CDR2 SNEGSKA (reference sequence). The trim removed 5 bases at V and 3 bases at J, leaving 6 bases unmatched. The CDR3 here is CSAGDRGSTDTQYF. CDR3 bases: TGCAGTGCTGGCGACAGGGGGTCTACAGATACGCAGTATTTT.

This clonotype was seen only a few times. J is TRBJ2-1 and V is TRBV2; 11 bases agree with TRBD1. The CDR3 length is 15 residues. In germline, CDR1 is SNHLY, CDR2 FYNNEI. With 4 bases clipped from V and 4 bases from J, the junction kept 3 bases outside the gene matches. CDR3 nucleotide sequence: TGTGCCAGCAGTGGGGGACAGGGGGGATACAATGAGCAGTTCTTC. It specifies CASSGGQGGYNEQFF.

V is TRBV9 and J is TRBJ2-3; TRBD2 agrees at 15 bases. Trimming at V came to 6 bases and at J to 2 bases, leaving 16 bases not matched to a gene. Germline V gives CDR1 SGDLS, CDR2 YYNGEE. There are 20 residues in the CDR3. CDR3 in DNA: TGTGCCAGCAATAATAGACCGGGACTAGCGGGGGGAACTGACACAGATACGCAGTATTTT. Translating it yields CASNNRPGLAGGTDTDTQYF.

The chain joins TRBV6-5 to TRBJ2-7, with TRBD2 matching 13 bases. This CDR3 is 14 amino acids long. V was clipped by 6 bases and J by 2 bases; unmatched bases: 1. Germline V lookup: CDR1 MNHEY, CDR2 SVGAGI. CDR3 sequence: CASRGTSGAYEQYF. CDR3 nucleotides: TGTGCCAGCAGGGGGACTAGCGGGGCCTACGAGCAGTACTTC.

This clonotype was counted between two and nine times. The rearrangement links TRBV5-5 to TRBJ2-7, with D unclear. Germline V gene sequence: CDR1 SGHKS, CDR2 YYEKEE (reference sequence). The CDR3 is 14 amino acids. Trimming stripped 0 bases from V and 2 bases from J, with 9 bases between. The CDR3 sequence: CASSLELGTYEQYV. The DNA of the CDR3 is TGTGCCAGCAGCTTGGAGTTGGGCACCTACGAGCAGTACGTC.